This T cell receptor beta chain appears in the sequencing data of a study of spatial heterogeneity in lung cancer. Whole-study context: Compared with alpha-chain sequences, beta-chain sequences were consistently detected in greater numbers. Study results and limitations: Ubiquitous expanded tumor TCRs showed up in blood more at resection than follow-up.

This clonotype was found many times. Its antigen is currently unknown. Since the library was made to target alpha chains, this beta chain is a stray read and its abundance is not meaningful. Time point in this sample: sample taken at primary tumor resection. The input material, whole RNA from tumor, nontumor lung or frozen PBMC, was sequenced unsorted. Individual TCR cDNA molecules each bore their own unique molecular identifier. TCRdb used MiXCR to reprocess the 5' RACE reads, holding one entry per CDR3 protein. Among about 8,600 distinct CDR3 sequences listed, around 4.6% were seen once. The junction had 1 base not matched to a gene; V was cut back by 4 bases and J by 4 bases. This CDR3 is 13 amino acids long. The germline V gene has CDR1 LGHNA and CDR2 YNFKEQ.

This TCR was sampled from a male donor with early-stage non-small cell lung cancer. The V gene is TRBV4-2, the J gene TRBJ2-7; 10 nucleotides match TRBD1. The sequencing used PBMCs, collected at surgery. The chain's CDR3 is CASSRDRGYEQYF. In nucleotides, the CDR3 is TGTGCCAGCAGCCGGGACAGGGGATACGAGCAGTACTTC.